The T cell receptor (beta chain) described here comes from a study of shared clonotypes between healthy human individuals. Study-level results: Compared with memory subsets, naive subsets generally had larger estimated richness.

Germline V gives CDR1 LNHDA, CDR2 SQIVND (reference sequence). This CDR3 is built from 15 residues. Trimming removed 4 bases at V and 0 bases at J, with 9 bases between. Per the original data handling: Filtering differed, since immunoSEQ gave only junction sequences and no quality scores. TCRdb's table, derived via immunoSEQ multiplex PCR, lists solely in-frame clones and lacks some. V, J and clone size were drawn from that table, and D and trimming were deduced from the DNA. The sample contains millions of clones, around nine tenths of which appear only once. Worth noting for this clone: No antigen is known for it.

The TCR was taken from a man between 18 and 35 years old in good health. Sequenced input: naive CD4+ T cells sorted from blood. Subset here: CD45RA+ positively selected. The chain couples TRBV19 to TRBJ1-4; the D gene is possibly TRBD1 (5 bases). In DNA, the CDR3 is TGTGCCAGTAGTAGACAGCGAGCAACTAATGAAAAACTGTTTTTT. It encodes CASSRQRATNEKLFF.